Listed below are T cell receptor beta chains from one sample, sequenced in a study of early T cells in non-severe SARS-CoV-2 infection. TCRdb called the 5' RACE reads again in MiXCR, with one record for every CDR3 protein. The table has more than 60,000 distinct CDR3 sequences, around 12% seen once. The source was whole blood, collected at baseline. The receptors stem from an adult who was a healthcare worker with PCR-confirmed SARS-CoV-2 infection or an uninfected control (not recorded which). The donor label of this sample is uncertain. Both conserved end residues are part of each CDR3. The D gene is left open where the match is weak. Only part of the rows carry a size: once, few, many, or a class if the clone is expanded.

NA | TRBJ1-5 | TRBV5-6 | NA | CASSRRVSTGREPQHF | TGTGCCAGCAGCCGGAGGGTGTCGACGGGGCGGGAGCCCCAGCATTTT
TRBD1 | TRBJ1-4 | TRBV5-1 | NA | CASSSLTGGKLFF | TGCGCCAGCAGCTCACTCACAGGGGGGAAACTGTTTTTT
NA | TRBJ2-1 | TRBV7-2 | NA | CASSLVGEQFF | TGTGCCAGCAGCTTAGTAGGTGAGCAGTTCTTC
TRBD2 | TRBJ2-5 | TRBV15 | NA | CATSSGYGGGNQETQYF | TGTGCCACCAGCAGTGGGTACGGCGGGGGGAACCAAGAGACCCAGTACTTC
NA | TRBJ1-3 | TRBV19 | NA | CASSMRGGNTIYF | TGTGCCAGTAGTATGCGGGGAGGAAACACCATATATTTT
NA | TRBJ1-6 | TRBV20-1 | many | CSAIRRGAYGNSPLHF | TGCAGTGCTATACGACGGGGCGCTTATGGTAATTCACCCCTCCACTTT
NA | TRBJ2-4 | TRBV12-3/TRBV12-4 | many | CASRGGDWDIQYF | TGTGCCAGCCGAGGGGGGGATTGGGACATTCAGTACTTC
NA | TRBJ2-3 | TRBV5-4 | NA | CASSLQGPTDTQYF | TGTGCCAGCAGCTTGCAGGGACCCACAGATACGCAGTATTTT
TRBD1 | TRBJ1-6 | TRBV10-3 | few | CAISESQGANSPLHF | TGTGCCATCAGTGAGTCTCAGGGGGCGAATTCACCCCTCCACTTT
NA | TRBJ2-3 | TRBV7-3 | few | CASSLFSTNTDTQYF | TGTGCCAGCAGCTTATTTTCGACCAACACAGATACGCAGTATTTT
TRBD2 | TRBJ2-3 | TRBV20-1 | few | CSARSASGGSTDTQYF | TGCAGTGCTAGATCGGCTAGCGGGGGTAGCACAGATACGCAGTATTTT
NA | TRBJ1-6 | TRBV9 | few | CASSVDWDNYNSPLHF | TGTGCCAGCAGCGTAGACTGGGACAACTATAATTCACCCCTCCACTTT
NA | TRBJ1-1 | TRBV10-3 | few | CAISEGGTEAFF | TGTGCCATCAGTGAGGGGGGCACTGAAGCTTTCTTT
NA | TRBJ2-6 | TRBV6-6 | few | CASSPHGVGISGANVLTF | TGTGCCAGCAGCCCCCATGGAGTGGGAATCTCTGGGGCCAACGTCCTGACTTTC
TRBD1 | TRBJ1-6 | TRBV12-3/TRBV12-4 | NA | CASSFYRGRNSPLHF | TGTGCCAGCAGTTTCTACAGGGGGAGGAATTCACCCCTCCACTTT
NA | TRBJ2-6 | TRBV20-1 | few | CSAQQQASGANVLTF | TGCAGTGCTCAACAACAGGCTTCTGGGGCCAACGTCCTGACTTTC
NA | TRBJ2-4 | TRBV19 | many | CASSKEGTALAKNIQYF | TGTGCCAGTTCCAAGGAGGGGACAGCACTAGCCAAAAACATTCAGTACTTC
NA | TRBJ2-1 | TRBV20-1 | NA | CSARDFLHEQFF | TGCAGTGCTAGAGATTTTCTCCATGAGCAGTTCTTC
NA | TRBJ1-6 | TRBV5-1 | NA | CASSLQGLESPLHF | TGCGCCAGCAGCTTACAGGGCTTAGAGTCACCCCTCCACTTT
TRBD1 | TRBJ1-1 | TRBV6-5 | many | CASRKEGAWTEAFF | TGTGCCAGCCGAAAGGAGGGGGCATGGACTGAAGCTTTCTTT
NA | TRBJ2-2 | TRBV12-3/TRBV12-4 | NA | CASSPLRGSNTGELFF | TGTGCCAGCAGTCCCCTTCGGGGTTCAAACACCGGGGAGCTGTTTTTT
TRBD1 | TRBJ1-2 | TRBV6-1 | NA | CASRVTGNDGYTF | TGTGCCAGCAGGGTGACAGGGAATGATGGCTACACCTTC
NA | TRBJ1-2 | TRBV20-1 | NA | CSARGGNSNYGYTF | TGCAGTGCTCGGGGGGGTAATTCTAACTATGGCTACACCTTC
NA | TRBJ1-5 | TRBV12-3/TRBV12-4 | NA | CASSLARRGNQPQHF | TGTGCCAGCAGTTTAGCGCGCAGGGGCAATCAGCCCCAGCATTTT
NA | TRBJ2-5 | TRBV5-1 | few | CASSTDGTRLQETQYF | TGCGCCAGCAGCACCGACGGGACCCGGCTCCAAGAGACCCAGTACTTC
NA | TRBJ2-6 | TRBV27 | many | CASSLRVTGANVLTF | TGTGCCAGCAGTCTGAGGGTTACTGGGGCCAACGTCCTGACTTTC
NA | TRBJ1-1 | TRBV29-1 | NA | CSGGEGAEAFF | TGCAGCGGCGGGGAGGGAGCTGAAGCTTTCTTT
NA | TRBJ1-4 | TRBV7-9 | few | CASSRPGLQGSREKLFF | TGTGCCAGCAGCCGTCCCGGGTTACAGGGTTCGCGGGAAAAACTGTTTTTT
NA | TRBJ1-1 | TRBV4-1 | NA | CASSQRDNMNTEAFF | TGCGCCAGCAGCCAAAGGGACAACATGAACACTGAAGCTTTCTTT
NA | TRBJ1-1 | TRBV7-9 | NA | CASSPRLTDTEAFF | TGTGCCAGCAGCCCCAGGCTCACAGACACTGAAGCTTTCTTT
TRBD2 | TRBJ2-3 | TRBV11-2 | few | CASSLERTSGGIDTQYF | TGTGCCAGCAGCTTAGAGCGGACTAGCGGGGGAATAGATACGCAGTATTTT
TRBD1 | TRBJ2-5 | TRBV10-2 | many | CASRPPGTGWETQYF | TGCGCCAGCAGGCCCCCCGGGACAGGGTGGGAGACCCAGTACTTC
NA | TRBJ1-2 | TRBV27 | few | CASSPQGIYGYTF | TGTGCCAGTTCCCCCCAGGGAATCTATGGCTACACCTTC
TRBD2 | TRBJ2-5 | TRBV5-1 | NA | CASSLALSSGDQETQYF | TGCGCCAGCAGCTTGGCCCTCTCTAGCGGAGACCAAGAGACCCAGTACTTC